These T cell receptor beta chains were read from a single sample in a study of T cell responses to AZD1222 COVID-19 vaccine. Sequencing used immunoSEQ multiplex PCR; TCRdb keeps in-frame clones, though not all of them. Of 100,000 to 150,000 clones listed, around 92% are singletons. The starting material was peripheral blood, obtained 28 days after the second AZD1222 dose. These receptors were collected from an adult who received the AZD1222 COVID-19 vaccine. Each CDR3 is given with its conserved first and last residue. Fields, in order: D gene, CDR3 length, clone size, J gene, V gene, CDR3 protein, CDR3 DNA. D genes are given only for firm matches. Size values are once, few and many counts, or a class for expanded clones, and some rows have none.

TRBD1 17 NA TRBJ1-1 TRBV11-2 CASSSRDRSSMNTEAFF TGTGCCAGCAGCTCTCGGGACAGGTCTTCTATGAACACTGAAGCTTTCTTT
NA 14 NA TRBJ1-5 TRBV4-1 CASSQVGGGQPQHF TGCGCCAGCAGCCAAGTGGGGGGGGGCCAGCCCCAGCATTTT
NA 13 NA TRBJ1-2 TRBV7-8 CASSPLLTYGYTF TGTGCCAGCAGCCCCCTACTGACCTATGGCTACACCTTC
NA 15 NA TRBJ1-3 TRBV9 CASSVDAHSGNTIYF TGTGCCAGCAGCGTAGACGCCCACTCTGGAAACACCATATATTTT
NA 15 NA TRBJ2-3 TRBV5-4 CASSSVTSGTDTQYF TGTGCCAGCAGCTCAGTAACCTCGGGCACAGATACGCAGTATTTT
NA 16 NA TRBJ1-1 TRBV7-9 CASSPQRRARNTEAFF TGTGCCAGCAGCCCTCAACGAAGGGCAAGGAACACTGAAGCTTTCTTT
TRBD1 13 NA TRBJ2-1 TRBV5-4 CASSPGQLNEQFF TGTGCCAGCAGCCCGGGACAGCTCAATGAGCAGTTCTTC
NA 16 NA TRBJ1-1 TRBV19 CASSIVLGTLNTEAFF TGTGCCAGTAGTATAGTACTCGGCACACTGAACACTGAAGCTTTCTTT
NA 13 NA TRBJ1-2 TRBV6-1 CASSDRERYGYTF TGTGCCAGCAGTGATCGGGAGAGGTATGGCTACACCTTC
NA 12 NA TRBJ1-5 TRBV19 CAAQAGNQPQHF TGTGCCGCTCAGGCCGGCAATCAGCCCCAGCATTTT
NA 13 once TRBJ1-1 TRBV7-2 CASSFASGTEAFF TGTGCCAGCAGCTTCGCCAGTGGGACTGAAGCTTTCTTT
NA 12 NA TRBJ2-2 TRBV9 CASRRRAGELFF TGTGCCAGCAGACGTCGAGCCGGGGAGCTGTTTTTT
NA 14 once TRBJ2-3 TRBV3-1/TRBV3-2 CASSPLISSGTQYF TGTGCCAGCAGCCCCCTGATATCGTCGGGTACGCAGTATTTT
NA 16 NA TRBJ2-5 TRBV4-1 CASSQDLFRGRETQYF TGCGCCAGCAGCCAAGACCTTTTCAGGGGTCGGGAGACCCAGTACTTC
NA 15 NA TRBJ1-2 TRBV7-2 CASSLDVGGYRGYTF TGTGCCAGCAGCTTAGACGTAGGGGGTTATCGGGGCTACACCTTC
NA 15 NA TRBJ1-2 TRBV7-2 CASSQAGRTNYGYTF TGTGCCAGCAGCCAAGCGGGGAGAACTAACTATGGCTACACCTTC
NA 12 NA TRBJ1-3 TRBV2 CASSEMDNTIYF TGTGCCAGCAGTGAAATGGACAACACCATATATTTT
NA 12 NA TRBJ1-1 TRBV19 CASSGRVYEAFF TGTGCCAGTAGTGGCCGGGTCTATGAAGCTTTCTTT
TRBD1 14 once TRBJ2-1 TRBV10-3 CAIMQQGTYNEQFF TGTGCCATCATGCAACAGGGGACCTACAATGAGCAGTTCTTC
NA 14 once TRBJ1-2 TRBV12-5 CASARSSGVDGYTF TGTGCTAGTGCCCGATCCTCAGGGGTGGATGGCTACACCTTC
NA 13 NA TRBJ1-1 TRBV6-6 CASSPRYETEAFF TGTGCCAGCAGCCCACGGTACGAGACTGAAGCTTTCTTT
NA 13 NA TRBJ2-3 TRBV25-1 CASSEWGTDTQYF TGTGCCAGCAGTGAATGGGGGACAGATACGCAGTATTTT
NA 13 NA TRBJ2-1 TRBV18 CASSLGERREQFF TGTGCCAGCTCCCTTGGAGAGAGGAGGGAGCAGTTCTTC
NA 13 NA TRBJ1-1 TRBV5-1 CASSPPANTEAFF TGCGCCAGCAGCCCCCCAGCGAACACTGAAGCTTTCTTT
NA 14 NA TRBJ1-5 TRBV2 CASSVQISNQPQHF TGTGCCAGCAGTGTTCAGATTAGCAATCAGCCCCAGCATTTT
NA 13 NA TRBJ1-3 TRBV10-3 CAISQFPQGRVYF TGTGCCATCAGTCAATTCCCCCAGGGGCGAGTATATTTT